The clone carrying this T cell receptor (beta chain) was observed a few times. TCRdb's copy holds only in-frame clones and misses some; the assay was immunoSEQ multiplex PCR. The sample includes 140,000 to 150,000 clones, around nine tenths of them seen just once. The entry originates in a study of blood T cell repertoires in COVID-19. Study background: Collection of acute and convalescent COVID-19 samples took place in the United States, Italy and Spain.

There are 15 residues in the CDR3. Per germline, CDR1 GTSNPN and CDR2 SVGIG (reference sequence). The junction had 3 bases not matched to a gene; V was cut back by 1 base and J by 1 base. The chain carries TRBV30 and TRBJ1-5, with TRBD1 identical over 8 bases. This TCR came from a human donor in a cohort sampled during active COVID-19. The source material was peripheral blood. The CDR3 here is CAWSADRVSNQPQHF. The CDR3 DNA reads as TGTGCCTGGAGTGCGGACAGGGTGAGCAATCAGCCCCAGCATTTT.